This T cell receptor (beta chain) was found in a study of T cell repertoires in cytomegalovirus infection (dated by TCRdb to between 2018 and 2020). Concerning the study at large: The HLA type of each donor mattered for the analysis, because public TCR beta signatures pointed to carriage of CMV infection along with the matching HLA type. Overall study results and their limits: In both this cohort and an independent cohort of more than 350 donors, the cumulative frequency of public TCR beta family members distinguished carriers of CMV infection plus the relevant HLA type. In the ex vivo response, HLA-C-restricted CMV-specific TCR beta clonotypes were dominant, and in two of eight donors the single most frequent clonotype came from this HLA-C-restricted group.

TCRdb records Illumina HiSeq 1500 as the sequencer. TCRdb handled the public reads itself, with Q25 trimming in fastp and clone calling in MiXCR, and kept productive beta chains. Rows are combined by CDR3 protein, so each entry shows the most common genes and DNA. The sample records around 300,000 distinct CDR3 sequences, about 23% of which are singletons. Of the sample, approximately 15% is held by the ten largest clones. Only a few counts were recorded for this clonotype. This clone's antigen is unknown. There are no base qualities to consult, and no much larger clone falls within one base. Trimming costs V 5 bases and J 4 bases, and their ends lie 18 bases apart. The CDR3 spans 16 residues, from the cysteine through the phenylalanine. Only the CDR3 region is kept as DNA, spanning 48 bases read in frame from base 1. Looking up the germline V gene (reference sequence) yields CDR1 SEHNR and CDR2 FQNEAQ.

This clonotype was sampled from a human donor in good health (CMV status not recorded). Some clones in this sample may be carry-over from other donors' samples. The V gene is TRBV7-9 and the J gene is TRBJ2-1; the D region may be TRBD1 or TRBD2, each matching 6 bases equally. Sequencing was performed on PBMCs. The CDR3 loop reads CASSPPRGRGYNEQFF. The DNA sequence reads TGTGCCAGCAGCCCTCCCCGGGGGCGGGGATACAATGAGCAGTTCTTC. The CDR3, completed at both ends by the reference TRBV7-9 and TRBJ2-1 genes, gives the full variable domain DTGVSQNPRHKITKRGQNVTFRCDPISEHNRLYWYRQTLGQGPEFLTYFQNEAQLEKSRLLSDRFSAERPKGSFSTLEIQRTEQGDSAMYLCASSPPRGRGYNEQFFGPGTRLTVL.